These T cell receptor beta chains were read from a single sample in a study of response to subunit inactivated influenza vaccine. TCRdb used MiXCR to reprocess the RT-PCR reads, holding one entry per CDR3 protein. The sample holds roughly 670,000 distinct CDR3 sequences, 12% to 15% seen once. This sample comprised PBMCs from blood, obtained about 14 days before vaccination. Source of these receptors: a man in his fifties who received an inactivated influenza vaccine. The CDR3 runs from the conserved cysteine through the conserved F or W. D genes are given only for firm matches. Expanded clones get a size class; other rows say once, few or many, or leave the size out.

>-|-|TRBV12-3/TRBV12-4|TRBJ2-1
TGTGCCAGCAGTTTTAGTGGGGGCAATGAGCAGTTCTTC
CASSFSGGNEQFF
>TRBD2|few|TRBV7-6|TRBJ2-2
TGTGCCAGCAGCTCCGCTGGTCTAGCGGGAGGAACCGGGGAGCTGTTTTTT
CASSSAGLAGGTGELFF
>-|few|TRBV2|TRBJ1-2
TGTGCCAGGTCAACTGACAGCCTGACCTCCTATGGCTACACCTTC
CARSTDSLTSYGYTF
>-|-|TRBV5-1|TRBJ1-5
TGCGCCAGCAGCCTGGACACCCAAGGCCAGCCCCAGCATTTT
CASSLDTQGQPQHF
>TRBD1|few|TRBV6-1|TRBJ2-4
TGTGCCAGCATGGACAGGGGATATATTCAGTACTTC
CASMDRGYIQYF
>TRBD1|many|TRBV3-1|TRBJ2-2
TGTGCCAGCAGCCGGACAGGGTTCGTTGCCGGGGAGCTGTTTTTT
CASSRTGFVAGELFF
>-|many|TRBV25-1|TRBJ1-2
TGTGCCAGCAGTGAACGGTGGGACTATGGCTACACCTTC
CASSERWDYGYTF
>TRBD1|-|TRBV27|TRBJ2-4
TGTGCCAACGACACAGGGGGCCGGGCCAAAAACATTCAGTACTTC
CANDTGGRAKNIQYF
>-|-|TRBV20-1|TRBJ2-7
TGCGGCCTTCGGAGCGGTGAGACCTACGAGCAGTACTTC
CGLRSGETYEQYF
>TRBD1|-|TRBV28|TRBJ2-5
TGTGCCAGCAGTTTCTACAGGGGGAAGACCCAGTACTTC
CASSFYRGKTQYF